Shown below are 26 T cell receptor beta chains from a single sample sequenced in a study of cytomegalovirus exposure and HLA in healthy donors. Amplification used 60 Vbeta primers and 13 Jbeta primers. TCRdb keeps only in-frame clones here, not all; method: immunoSEQ multiplex PCR. The sample lists approximately 150,000 clones, 84% occurring once. The source material was PBMCs. These receptors were taken from a man aged 25-40 years in good health and CMV-seronegative.

V gene TRBV9 combines with J gene TRBJ1-1; 8 bases are shared with TRBD1. CDR1 and CDR2 (germline): SGDLS, YYNGEE. The CDR3 is 18 amino acids. With 3 bases clipped from V and 4 bases from J, the junction kept 17 bases outside the gene matches. The CDR3 DNA reads as TGTGCCAGCAGCGCCTCCAGGGCAGGGGGCCCCCATAGCACTGAAGCTTTCTTT. Translation gives CASSASRAGGPHSTEAFF.

This chain joins TRBV7-2 and TRBJ2-1, with 11 bases fitting TRBD2. CDR3 length equals 15 residues. Germline V gene sequence: CDR1 SGHTA, CDR2 FQGNSA. Trimming at V came to 5 bases and at J to 6 bases, leaving 6 bases not matched to a gene. The CDR3 loop is CASSKGLADLNEQFF. In nucleotides, the CDR3 is TGTGCCAGCAGCAAGGGACTAGCGGACCTCAATGAGCAGTTCTTC.

This clone showed up just a few times. The chain couples TRBV5-6 to TRBJ2-7, with TRBD1 as a possible D gene (6 bases). V was shortened by 2 bases and J by 5 bases, with 14 bases between the two germline ends. The germline V gene encodes CDR1 SGHDT and CDR2 YYEEEE. The CDR3 is 14 amino acids. CDR3 nucleotide sequence: TGTGCCAGCAGCTTCAACAGGGTTTCCGACGAGCAGTACTTC. Encoded protein: CASSFNRVSDEQYF.

The rearrangement joins TRBV15 to TRBJ2-7, with TRBD1 identical over 8 bases. Germline-derived CDR1 and CDR2 are LNHNV and YYDKDF (reference sequence). This CDR3 spans 14 amino acids. J lost 3 bases, V lost 5 bases, and 6 bases had no gene match. The CDR3 reads CATSVRRGLYEQYF. The CDR3 nucleotides are TGTGCCACCAGCGTTCGCAGGGGGCTCTACGAGCAGTACTTC. Filled out from reference TRBV15 and TRBJ2-7, the complete variable domain reads DAMVIQNPRYQVTQFGKPVTLSCSQTLNHNVMYWYQQKSSQAPKLLFHYYDKDFNNEADTPDNFQSRRPNTSFCFLDIRSPGLGDTAMYLCATSVRRGLYEQYFGPGTRLTVT.

This clone was seen just once. This rearrangement joins TRBV15 to TRBJ2-1; 9 nucleotides agree with TRBD1. Germline loops: CDR1 LNHNV, CDR2 YYDKDF (reference sequence). This CDR3 has 15 residues. The ends lost 3 bases at V and 4 bases at J; junction bases unmatched: 4. The CDR3 loop is CATSRHRGQYNEQFF. The CDR3 DNA follows: TGTGCCACCAGCAGGCACAGGGGGCAATACAATGAGCAGTTCTTC.

V usage is TRBV28 and J usage is TRBJ2-1; 9 bases line up with TRBD2. The CDR3 is 17 amino acids. Trimming took 4 bases from V and 9 from J; bases not matched to a gene: 16. Germline-derived CDR1 and CDR2 are MDHEN and SYDVKM. CDR3 sequence reads: CASSSHRGRGGLGEQFF. Written as DNA, the CDR3 is TGTGCCAGCAGTTCCCACCGCGGGCGGGGGGGCCTGGGTGAGCAGTTCTTC. The full variable domain, in which reference TRBV28 and TRBJ2-1 provide the parts outside the CDR3, is DVKVTQSSRYLVKRTGEKVFLECVQDMDHENMFWYRQDPGLGLRLIYFSYDVKMKEKGDIPEGYSVSREKKERFSLILESASTNQTSMYLCASSSHRGRGGLGEQFFGPGTRLTVL.

V usage is TRBV7-2 and J usage is TRBJ1-1; 8 bases match TRBD1. This CDR3 comprises 16 residues. V lost 4 bases and J lost 6; bases outside the gene matches: 13. The V gene's germline CDR1 is SGHTA and CDR2 FQGNSA. The CDR3 DNA is TGTGCCAGCAGCTATCTAACGACAGGGGAGGGGTCTGAAGCTTTCTTT. Translation: CASSYLTTGEGSEAFF.

The chain recombines TRBV2 with TRBJ2-3, with 10 positions matching TRBD2. CDR3 length: 17 residues. J lost 3 bases, V lost 2 bases, and 8 bases had no gene match. The V gene's germline CDR1 is SNHLY and CDR2 FYNNEI. For the CDR3, the DNA is TGTGCCAGCAGTGAAATCCCGACTAGCGGGCGGACAGATACGCAGTATTTT. Translated: CASSEIPTSGRTDTQYF.

This chain uses TRBV10-3 with TRBJ2-1; perhaps TRBD2 as D (6 bases). This CDR3 comprises 15 residues. The germline V gene encodes CDR1 ENHRY and CDR2 SYGVKD. With 5 bases removed from V and 4 bases from J, the gap between germline ends came to 15 bases. The DNA for the CDR3 is TGTGCCATCAGTAACCTTCTCGGGAGTTACAATGAGCAGTTCTTC. Translating gives CAISNLLGSYNEQFF.

The chain joins TRBV9 to TRBJ1-2; possibly TRBD1 for D (6 bases). From germline, CDR1 is SGDLS and CDR2 YYNGEE. The CDR3 has 16 residues. V dropped 3 bases and J dropped 3 bases, with 18 bases sitting between them. CDR3 nucleotides: TGTGCCAGCAGCGATAACCCCGTGAAGGGGGACTATGGCTACACCTTC. Translation gives CASSDNPVKGDYGYTF.

The chain combines TRBV6-4 with TRBJ1-1; D may be TRBD1 (5 bases). V gave up 6 bases and J gave up 0 bases, with 11 bases separating them. CDR1 MRHNA and CDR2 SNTAGT come from the germline V gene. The CDR3 loop spans 14 amino acids. CDR3 coding DNA: TGTGCCAGCAGCAAGACAGCGATGAACACTGAAGCTTTCTTT. Translating gives CASSKTAMNTEAFF.

This clone has just a few counts. The chain carries TRBV4-3 and TRBJ2-1, with 10 positions matching TRBD2. The CDR3 spans 15 residues. CDR1 LGHNA and CDR2 YSLEER come from the germline V gene. V dropped 4 bases and J dropped 4; count of bases not matched to a gene: 4. CDR3 DNA sequence: TGCGCCAGCAGCCCCCTAGCGGGGGATTACAATGAGCAGTTCTTC. It yields the protein CASSPLAGDYNEQFF.

With regard to this clone: An end of the junction does not agree with germline; a read error may underlie this. Distinct nucleotide sequences in the sample also encode this CDR3. The chain is built from TRBV2 and TRBJ2-1; D perhaps matches TRBD2 (6 bases). Per the germline V gene, CDR1 is SNHLY and CDR2 is FYNNEI. The CDR3 runs to 14 residues. The CDR3 here is CASTGDGSYNEQFF. The CDR3 DNA sequence: TGCGCCAGCACGGGGGACGGCTCCTACAATGAGCAGTTCTTC.

This clone has only one observation. The gene calls are TRBV18 and TRBJ1-2, with a tentative D call TRBD1 (6 bases). Germline values: CDR1 KGHSH, CDR2 LQKENI. The CDR3 is 16 residues long. V was shortened by 6 bases and J by 3 bases, with 20 bases between the two germline ends. Here the CDR3 reads CASSQTTGSRDYGYTF. The CDR3 nucleotides read TGTGCCAGCTCTCAGACTACAGGGTCTAGGGACTATGGCTACACCTTC.

The CDR3 region is CASSASGQGFYEQYF. DNA for the CDR3: TGTGCCAGCAGTGCTTCGGGACAGGGGTTCTACGAGCAGTACTTC. The V call is TRBV6-1, the J call TRBJ2-7, with TRBD1 matching 10 bases. Germline CDR1 reads MNHNS; CDR2 reads SASEGT. J gave up 3 bases and V 4 bases, and 6 bases lay outside the gene matches. The length of the CDR3 is 15 residues.

J is TRBJ2-1 and V is TRBV5-1; 7 positions agree with TRBD2. The CDR3 length is 15 residues. V shed 4 bases and J 0 bases; nucleotides not matched to a gene: 4. Germline loops: CDR1 SGHRS, CDR2 YFSETQ. CDR3 residues: CASSPTSASYNEQFF. CDR3 coding DNA: TGCGCCAGCAGCCCTACTAGCGCCTCCTACAATGAGCAGTTCTTC.

The V gene is TRBV2, the J gene TRBJ2-7; 10 positions agree with TRBD2. This CDR3 region has 14 residues. The J segment lost 1 base and the V segment lost 8 bases, leaving 5 bases of the junction unmatched. Germline V gene data show CDR1 as SNHLY and CDR2 as FYNNEI. The CDR3 DNA is TGTGCCAGCGGTACTAGCGGGACGTCCTACGAGCAGTACTTC. Translated, it gives CASGTSGTSYEQYF.

This clone was found once. In the same sample, other DNA sequences code for this CDR3. V and J are TRBV2 and TRBJ1-1; the D gene is possibly TRBD1 (5 bases). Germline CDR1 reads SNHLY; CDR2 reads FYNNEI. This CDR3 comprises 13 residues. CDR3 in DNA: TGTGCAGGGACGGGGGACTATGGCACTGAAGCTTTCTTT. Its protein product is CAGTGDYGTEAFF.

The chain links TRBV10-3 to TRBJ2-1, with 7 positions matching TRBD1. The ends lost 6 bases at V and 5 bases at J; junction bases unmatched: 10. Looked up from germline, CDR1 is ENHRY and CDR2 is SYGVKD. The CDR3 is made up of 15 amino acids. The CDR3 reads CAIRNRDRTNNEQFF. In DNA, the CDR3 is TGTGCCATCAGAAACCGGGACAGAACTAACAATGAGCAGTTCTTC.

The genes are TRBV6-1 and TRBJ1-5; D might be TRBD1 (5 bases). V lost 4 bases and J lost 0, with 13 bases in between. CDR1 and CDR2 (germline): MNHNS, SASEGT. CDR3 size: 16 residues. CDR3 sequence (DNA): TGTGCCAGCAGTGGGGGGGGGAGATTTAGCAATCAGCCCCAGCATTTT. Its protein product is CASSGGGRFSNQPQHF.

CDR3 region: CASSHRGQNSPLHF. CDR3 coding DNA: TGTGCCAGCAGTCACAGGGGGCAGAATTCACCCCTCCACTTT. The gene calls are TRBV6-6 and TRBJ1-6; 9 positions agree with TRBD1. Per germline, CDR1 MNHNY and CDR2 SVGAGI (reference sequence). J lost 7 bases, V lost 5 bases, and 3 bases had no gene match. The CDR3 contains 14 residues.

The chain employs TRBV18 and TRBJ2-2; D unclear. Looked up from germline, CDR1 is KGHSH and CDR2 is LQKENI. The CDR3 consists of 11 residues. Trimming took 6 bases from V and 5 from J, leaving 4 bases between them. The CDR3 spells CASSQTGELFF. In DNA, the CDR3 is TGTGCCAGCTCGCAGACCGGGGAGCTGTTTTTT.

V is TRBV19 and J is TRBJ2-7, with a weak D call TRBD1 (6 bases). This CDR3 region has 12 residues. The V gene's germline CDR1 is LNHDA and CDR2 SQIVND (reference sequence). V shed 4 bases and J shed 6 bases, with 10 bases lying between them. CDR3 nucleotide sequence: TGTGCCAGTAGTAACAGGGTCCGCGAGCAGTACTTC. Translation: CASSNRVREQYF.

The chain combines TRBV4-3 with TRBJ2-3; 11 bases align to TRBD2. The ends lost 4 bases at V and 2 bases at J; junction bases unmatched: 8. Looked up from germline, CDR1 is LGHNA and CDR2 is YSLEER. The CDR3 runs to 17 residues. Here the CDR3 reads CASSPHSSGRLTDTQYF. CDR3 DNA sequence: TGCGCCAGCAGCCCGCATTCTAGCGGGAGGCTCACAGATACGCAGTATTTT.

V usage is TRBV7-9 and J usage is TRBJ2-5; D is unclear. This CDR3 has 14 amino acids. V was shortened by 5 bases and J by 3 bases, with 13 bases between the two germline ends. CDR1 SEHNR and CDR2 FQNEAQ come from the germline V gene (reference sequence). This chain's CDR3 is CASSVPLAEETQYF. In DNA form, the CDR3 reads TGTGCCAGCAGCGTGCCCCTCGCGGAAGAGACCCAGTACTTC.

CDR3 sequence (DNA): TGTGCCAGCAGCTTGGGAGTTCGGGGAAAAGAGACCCAGTACTTC. Translated, it gives CASSLGVRGKETQYF. The J gene is TRBJ2-5, the V gene TRBV5-6; D is perhaps TRBD2 (5 bases). V was trimmed by 0 bases and J by 3 bases, leaving 12 bases between them. Germline V lookup: CDR1 SGHDT, CDR2 YYEEEE. The CDR3 has 15 residues.